A selection of T cell receptor beta chains follows, all from one sample in a study of CD4+ T cells in melanoma. The repertoire was sequenced with immunoSEQ multiplex PCR; TCRdb's copy has only in-frame clones and lacks some. Among approximately 12,000 clones listed, just over 65% were seen once. Sequencing was performed on cells from a culture (not recorded whether cultured in vitro). The receptors derive from a human donor with melanoma. The CDR3 runs from the conserved cysteine through the conserved F or W. D genes are given only for firm matches. The size entry is marked missing in some rows and otherwise reads once, few, many or a size class.

v_call	d_call	clone_size	j_call	cdr3_nt	cdr3_aa
TRBV19	-	-	TRBJ2-7	TGTGCCAGTAGACAAACCGGGGACACGTACGAGCAGTACTTC	CASRQTGDTYEQYF
TRBV7-8	-	-	TRBJ2-7	TGTGCCAGCAGCTTAGTGGGGAAGAACTACGAGCAGTACTTC	CASSLVGKNYEQYF
TRBV6-6	TRBD2	-	TRBJ2-7	TGTGCCAGCAGGCAAGCGGGGGGGCAGGGGCTGTACTTC	CASRQAGGQGLYF
TRBV10-1	-	few	TRBJ2-1	TGCGCCAGCAGCGGGGACAATGAGCAGTTCTTC	CASSGDNEQFF
TRBV7-9	TRBD2	-	TRBJ2-3	TGTGCCAGCAGCTTACGGGGGGGCCTGGGTACAGATACGCAGTATTTT	CASSLRGGLGTDTQYF
TRBV6-6	-	-	TRBJ2-1	TGTGCCAGCAGTTACTCCCCAAAACAGGGTAGTGAGCAGTTCTTC	CASSYSPKQGSEQFF
TRBV19	TRBD1	-	TRBJ1-1	TGTGCCAGTAGGGAGGACAGGGGCCTACCCTTGAACACTGAAGCTTTCTTT	CASREDRGLPLNTEAFF
TRBV9	-	-	TRBJ2-2	TGTGCCAGCAGCGTCCCCTTTGGGGCGGCGAACACCGGGGAGCTGTTTTTT	CASSVPFGAANTGELFF
TRBV2	-	-	TRBJ1-2	TGTGCCAGCAGTGAGCAGGGTGGACCATCCTATGGCTACACCTTC	CASSEQGGPSYGYTF
TRBV6-1	TRBD1	-	TRBJ1-2	TGTGCCAGCAGTGTTCAAGCAGGGGGCAACTATGGCTACACCTTC	CASSVQAGGNYGYTF
TRBV18	-	-	TRBJ2-2	TGTGCCAGCTCACCAACAGGCTACGGGGAGCTGTTTTTT	CASSPTGYGELFF
TRBV11-2	-	-	TRBJ2-7	TGTGCCAGCAGCCCGATCCGGACAGACCTCTACGAGCAGTACTTC	CASSPIRTDLYEQYF
TRBV6-6	TRBD1	-	TRBJ1-5	TGTGCCAGCAGCAGGGGGGCCCAAATTAGCAATCAGCCCCAGCATTTT	CASSRGAQISNQPQHF
TRBV10-3	-	-	TRBJ2-3	TGTGCCATCGGGGCTAGCAGAAGCACAGATACGCAGTATTTT	CAIGASRSTDTQYF
TRBV6-5	TRBD1	-	TRBJ1-1	TGTGCCAGCAGTGGACAGGGGGCTGGTGACACTGAAGCTTTCTTT	CASSGQGAGDTEAFF
TRBV4-1	-	-	TRBJ2-1	TGCGCCAGCAGCCAAGGCAAACCCGCATTTGGCAATGAGCAGTTCTTC	CASSQGKPAFGNEQFF
TRBV28	-	-	TRBJ2-7	TGTGCCAGCAGGGTATACCCCCTTACACGGCAGTACTTC	CASRVYPLTRQYF
TRBV15	TRBD1	once	TRBJ2-5	TGTGCCACCAGCATAAGCCGGGACAGGCGGGAGACCCAGTACTTC	CATSISRDRRETQYF
TRBV15	TRBD1	-	TRBJ1-2	TGTGCCACCAGCAGAGTTACTGGGACAGGTTATGGCTACACCTTC	CATSRVTGTGYGYTF
TRBV7-9	-	-	TRBJ1-3	TGTGCCAGCAGCTTATCCATCTCCTCTGGAAACACCATATATTTT	CASSLSISSGNTIYF
TRBV6-6	-	-	TRBJ1-5	TGTGCCAGCAGCCCGGAGAGGCGCAATCAGCCCCAGCATTTT	CASSPERRNQPQHF
TRBV9	-	-	TRBJ2-1	TGTGCCAGCAGCCTGAGGGCACCGACAGTCCCCGCACGCTACAATGAGCAGTTCTTC	CASSLRAPTVPARYNEQFF
TRBV6-1	-	-	TRBJ1-1	TGTGCCGCGGGGCCCCAGAGGACTGAAGCTTTCTTT	CAAGPQRTEAFF
TRBV2	-	few	TRBJ1-2	TGTGCCAGCAGCCCAGACAACTATGGCTACACCTTC	CASSPDNYGYTF
TRBV7-2	-	once	TRBJ1-6	TGTGCCAGCCCCGACAGCCCGACAGACACAAATTCACCCCTCCACTTT	CASPDSPTDTNSPLHF
TRBV5-1	TRBD1	once	TRBJ1-6	TGCGCCAGCAGCTTGGGGGGGGACAGAGCTAATTCACCCCTCCACTTT	CASSLGGDRANSPLHF
TRBV11-2	TRBD1	-	TRBJ2-7	TGTGCCAGCAGCCCGCTAGGGACAGTTAGCTCCTACGAGCAGTACTTC	CASSPLGTVSSYEQYF
TRBV6-5	TRBD2	once	TRBJ2-7	TGTGCCAGCGCAGTCGGGAGGTTCTACGAGCAGTACTTC	CASAVGRFYEQYF